This TCR beta chain was found in a study of beta chain features in type 1 diabetes. Study results and limitations: In patients and controls equally, PCR might favor templates that are shorter. Whether HLA type influences TCRB rearrangement remained unresolved here. Within each of all four CD4+ subsets, Type 1 diabetes patients had TCRB CDR3s that were moderately but significantly shorter.

As every portion of the isolated RNA was reverse transcribed, the sequencing read expressed TCRB transcripts. Using immunoSEQ multiplex PCR, the repertoire was profiled, and TCRdb retains in-frame clones only, with some absent. This table has 640,000 or so clones, over 12% appearing once. Note on this clone: Its target is not known.

Trimming removed 4 bases from V and 0 bases from J, with 13 bases in between. The V gene's germline CDR1 is MNHEY and CDR2 SMNVEV (reference sequence). The CDR3 totals 16 residues. Cells sorted by CD45RO/CCR7/CD25/CD127/CD95/CD27 comprised CD4+ naive, central memory, regulatory and stem cell-like memory cells. The clonotype originates from a man aged 18-30 years with type 1 diabetes. The sequenced sample consisted of naive CD4+ T cells from blood. The chain couples TRBV27 to TRBJ2-1, with TRBD2 as a possible D gene (5 bases). The CDR3 DNA follows: TGTGCCAGCAGTTACGGACTGCCGAGCTCCTACAATGAGCAGTTCTTC. This gives the protein CASSYGLPSSYNEQFF.